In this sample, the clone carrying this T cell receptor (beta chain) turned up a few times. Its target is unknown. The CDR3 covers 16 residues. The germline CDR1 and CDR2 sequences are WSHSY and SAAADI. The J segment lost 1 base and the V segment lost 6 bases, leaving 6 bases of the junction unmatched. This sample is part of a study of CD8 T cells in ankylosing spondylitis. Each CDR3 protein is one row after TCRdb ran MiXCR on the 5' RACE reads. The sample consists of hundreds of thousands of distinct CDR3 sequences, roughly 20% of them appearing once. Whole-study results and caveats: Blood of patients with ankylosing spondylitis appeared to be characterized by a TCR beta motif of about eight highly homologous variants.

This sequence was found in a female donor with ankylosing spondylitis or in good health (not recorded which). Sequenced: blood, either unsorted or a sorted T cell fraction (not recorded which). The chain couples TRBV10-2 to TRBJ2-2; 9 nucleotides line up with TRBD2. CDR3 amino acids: CASSRATSGNTGELFF. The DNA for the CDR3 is TGCGCCAGCAGCCGGGCGACTAGCGGGAACACCGGGGAGCTGTTTTTT.